This T cell receptor beta chain was observed in a study of blood T cell repertoires in COVID-19. Study overall: PBMCs, B-cell-depleted T cells, or T cells were the source of the cDNA or gDNA that made up the material.

Assay used: immunoSEQ multiplex PCR; TCRdb lists only in-frame clones, some missing. The sample lists hundreds of thousands of clones, about 88% occurring once. Germline CDR1 reads SGHRS; CDR2 reads YFSETQ. This CDR3 comprises 13 residues. The V gene lost 0 bases and the J gene lost 9 bases, with 10 bases spanning the gap. The genes are TRBV5-1 and TRBJ2-1; D might be TRBD1 (5 bases). The sequencing input was PBMCs or T cells enriched from blood (not recorded which). The origin of this receptor is a woman in her forties or fifties who had recovered from COVID-19. The CDR3 is CASSLGQRVEQFF. As DNA, the CDR3 is TGCGCCAGCAGCTTGGGACAGCGCGTTGAGCAGTTCTTC.